These 25 T cell receptor beta chains were sequenced from one sample in a study of T-cell memory formation after mild COVID-19. TCRdb re-called the 5' RACE reads with MiXCR, one entry per CDR3 protein. The sample lists roughly 340,000 distinct CDR3 sequences, 20% to 25% seen once, with around 23% in the top ten. Sequencing was done on a sample of PBMCs or a T cell subset sorted from them (not recorded which). These receptors all come from a man in his late teens or twenties who had mild COVID-19 (a few samples of this study predate the infection). Cell type and time point are not known.

This clonotype was recorded a few times. This rearrangement joins TRBV27 to TRBJ1-3; TRBD1 might be the D (6 bases). Germline assignment: CDR1 MNHEY and CDR2 SMNVEV (reference sequence). The CDR3 sequence is 15 residues long. The germline V and J ends were trimmed by 4 bases and 2 bases, with 12 bases remaining between them. The CDR3 DNA is TGTGCCAGCAGTTCGGACAGTGGCGCTGGAAACACCATATATTTT. Translation gives CASSSDSGAGNTIYF.

This clonotype was counted between two and nine times. The chain links TRBV7-3 to TRBJ1-2; possible D gene TRBD1, 6 bases. With 2 bases removed from V and 6 bases from J, the gap between germline ends came to 13 bases. The CDR3 extends over 14 amino acids. Germline CDR1 and CDR2: SGHTA and FQGTGA. This CDR3 reads CASSLGQGINGYTF. The CDR3 DNA reads TGTGCCAGCAGCTTAGGGCAGGGGATCAATGGCTACACCTTC.

This clonotype was seen repeatedly, ten times or more. V is TRBV5-6 and J is TRBJ1-5; no definite D call. This CDR3 region has 13 residues. Germline V gene sequence: CDR1 SGHDT, CDR2 YYEEEE. Between the trimmed V and J ends, which lost 4 bases and 2 bases, there was a span of 7 bases. DNA for the CDR3: TGTGCCAGCAGCAGGTGGGGCAATCAGCCCCAGCATTTT. Its translation: CASSRWGNQPQHF.

The CDR3 sequence: CASSSSGTVYGYTF. CDR3 DNA: TGTGCCAGTAGTTCTTCCGGGACAGTATATGGCTACACCTTC. The chain links TRBV19 to TRBJ1-2; TRBD1 aligns across 7 bases. V lost 5 bases, J lost 5 bases, and 8 bases stayed unmatched. The CDR3 spans 14 residues. CDR1 LNHDA and CDR2 SQIVND come from the germline V gene (reference sequence).

This chain links TRBV4-1 with TRBJ2-7; weak D call: TRBD1 (5 bases). Germline values: CDR1 MGHRA, CDR2 YSYEKL. Trimming stripped 0 bases from V and 2 bases from J, with 11 bases between. The CDR3 is 15 amino acids. The CDR3 DNA reads TGCGCCAGCAGCCAAGATCCGAAGACAGCCTACGAGCAGTACTTC. It is translated as CASSQDPKTAYEQYF.

The genes are TRBV12-3 or TRBV12-4 and TRBJ1-3, with D unresolved. Trimming stripped 1 base from V and 2 bases from J, with 15 bases between. This CDR3 spans 17 amino acids. CDR3 sequence (DNA): TGTGCCAGCAGTTTAGGGGCTTCCGGGAGAGCTGGAAACACCATATATTTT. It is translated as CASSLGASGRAGNTIYF.

This chain uses TRBV24-1 with TRBJ2-3; 7 bases fit TRBD1. Germline V CDR1 and CDR2: KGHDR, SFDVKD. The CDR3 extends over 13 amino acids. The V gene end was trimmed by 9 bases and the J gene end by 1 base; junction bases not matched to a gene: 3. CDR3 sequence reads: CATLGGRTDTQYF. The CDR3 bases are TGTGCCACCTTAGGGGGCCGCACAGATACGCAGTATTTT.

This clonotype has a handful of counts. The V call is TRBV5-6, the J call TRBJ2-7; TRBD1 is a possible D gene (5 bases). The CDR3 contains 14 residues. V was pared by 2 bases and J by 4 bases, with 13 bases between. Germline CDR1 SGHDT, CDR2 YYEEEE. The CDR3, as DNA: TGTGCCAGCAGCTTTCAGGGTGTGTCTTACGAGCAGTACTTC. Its protein is CASSFQGVSYEQYF.

This clonotype has just a few counts. The chain combines TRBV12-3 or TRBV12-4 with TRBJ2-2; D gene ambiguous. Trimming took 0 bases from V and 2 from J, leaving 10 bases between them. This CDR3 contains 16 residues. CDR3 sequence: CASSLAQLGNTGELFF. The CDR3 nucleotides read TGTGCCAGCAGTTTAGCGCAGCTGGGAAACACCGGGGAGCTGTTTTTT.

The J gene is TRBJ2-2, the V gene TRBV6-6; no clear D. Germline V gives CDR1 MNHNY, CDR2 SVGAGI (reference sequence). The CDR3 spans 13 residues. Trimming took 5 bases from V and 6 from J, leaving 10 bases between them. CDR3 sequence: CASSLPGSGELFF. The CDR3 region has the DNA TGTGCCAGCAGTCTCCCCGGGTCCGGGGAGCTGTTTTTT.

The chain couples TRBV9 to TRBJ2-1; D is possibly TRBD2 (5 bases). The CDR3 loop spans 14 amino acids. Germline CDR1 SGDLS, CDR2 YYNGEE. Trimming cost V 0 bases and J 8 bases, with 12 bases left between them. This CDR3 is CASSVVGGGHEQFF. As DNA, the CDR3 is TGTGCCAGCAGCGTAGTTGGAGGCGGCCATGAGCAGTTCTTC.

CDR3 amino acids: CASSSFLPGQPQHF. CDR3 sequence (DNA): TGTGCCAGCAGCTCATTCCTGCCGGGCCAGCCCCAGCATTTT. The chain joins TRBV28 to TRBJ1-5; D gene unclear. V lost 6 bases, J lost 7 bases, and 16 bases lay in between. The CDR3 is 14 amino acids. The germline V gene encodes CDR1 MDHEN and CDR2 SYDVKM.

This clonotype occurred a few times. This sequence joins TRBV6-1 and TRBJ2-7; 9 nucleotides agree with TRBD2. CDR1 and CDR2 from the germline V gene are MNHNS and SASEGT. J was trimmed by 3 bases and V by 3 bases; bases with no gene match: 6. The CDR3 runs to 15 residues. CDR3 in amino acids: CASSEVLAGDYEQYF. In DNA, the CDR3 is TGTGCCAGCAGTGAGGTTTTAGCGGGAGACTACGAGCAGTACTTC.

V is TRBV24-1 and J is TRBJ1-6, with a tentative D call TRBD1 (6 bases). V lost 0 bases and J 8 bases, leaving 13 bases between the germline ends. The CDR3 covers 16 residues. Looked up from germline, CDR1 is KGHDR and CDR2 is SFDVKD. The CDR3 sequence: CATSDLHRTDYSPLHF. As DNA, the CDR3 is TGTGCCACCAGTGATTTGCACCGGACAGATTATTCACCCCTCCACTTT.

The count of this clonotype is one. V usage is TRBV20-1 and J usage is TRBJ2-1; no definite D call. The CDR3 is made up of 14 amino acids. The V and J ends lost 1 base and 9 bases respectively, with 16 bases between them. CDR1 is DFQATT, CDR2 SNEGSKA, per germline (reference sequence). The CDR3 nucleotides read TGCAGTGCTAGAGTCACCGGGCCCGTAGGTGAGCAGTTCTTC. This translates into CSARVTGPVGEQFF.

Concerning this clonotype: One junction end disagrees with the germline gene, perhaps due to a read error. The V gene is TRBV11-1, the J gene TRBJ2-3; TRBD2 might be the D (5 bases). Germline CDR1 and CDR2: SGHAT and FQDESV (reference sequence). This CDR3 contains 15 residues. This CDR3 reads CASILALTGADTQYF. As DNA, the CDR3 is TGTGCCAGCATCTTAGCGCTAACCGGGGCAGATACGCAGTATTTT.

In its sample, this clonotype was seen once. The chain has TRBV7-9 and TRBJ2-5, with 8 bases that match TRBD2. The CDR3 loop spans 15 amino acids. J lost 1 base, V lost 3 bases, and 4 bases had no gene match. CDR1 is SEHNR and CDR2 is FQNEAQ in the germline V gene (reference sequence). The CDR3 bases are TGTGCCAGCAGCTTGCGGGGGGCCCCCCAAGAGACCCAGTACTTC. Residues: CASSLRGAPQETQYF. Looking up the rest from reference TRBV7-9 and TRBJ2-5 gives the full variable domain: DTGVSQNPRHKITKRGQNVTFRCDPISEHNRLYWYRQTLGQGPEFLTYFQNEAQLEKSRLLSDRFSAERPKGSFSTLEIQRTEQGDSAMYLCASSLRGAPQETQYFGPGTRLLVL.

This clonotype was observed a few times. This chain links TRBV7-8 with TRBJ2-3, with 7 bases fitting TRBD2. Looked up from germline, CDR1 is SGHVS and CDR2 is FQNEAQ. The ends lost 1 base at V and 1 base at J; junction bases unmatched: 8. This CDR3 is 17 amino acids long. The CDR3 DNA is TGTGCCAGCAGCTTAGTCATTGGGGCGGGGGGCACAGATACGCAGTATTTT. Its translation is CASSLVIGAGGTDTQYF.

The chain is built from TRBV25-1 and TRBJ1-1; the D is unclear. There are 13 residues in the CDR3. Trimming removed 2 bases from V and 6 bases from J, with 10 bases in between. Per the germline V gene, CDR1 is MGHDK and CDR2 is SYGVNS. This CDR3 is CASSERGWAEAFF. The CDR3 coding sequence is TGTGCCAGCAGTGAACGCGGATGGGCTGAAGCTTTCTTT.

This chain joins TRBV5-5 and TRBJ2-2; D unclear. Trimming stripped 4 bases from V and 9 bases from J, with 10 bases between. The CDR3 loop spans 12 amino acids. Looked up from germline, CDR1 is SGHKS and CDR2 is YYEKEE (reference sequence). CDR3 bases: TGTGCCAGCAGCCAGGCCGGCCGGGAGCTGTTTTTT. Translated, it gives CASSQAGRELFF. The variable domain in full, completed from reference TRBV5-5 and TRBJ2-2, reads DAGVTQSPTHLIKTRGQQVTLRCSPISGHKSVSWYQQVLGQGPQFIFQYYEKEERGRGNFPDRFSARQFPNYSSELNVNALLLGDSALYLCASSQAGRELFFGEGSRLTVL.

The chain combines TRBV20-1 with TRBJ1-2; no clear D. Germline V CDR1 and CDR2: DFQATT, SNEGSKA (reference sequence). The V gene lost 0 bases and the J gene lost 6 bases, with 14 bases spanning the gap. This CDR3 is 14 amino acids long. The CDR3 nucleotides read TGCAGTGCTAGAGATCTAGGAAAGGAGGATGGCTACACCTTC. Its translation is CSARDLGKEDGYTF.

This clonotype was found many times. J is TRBJ1-3 and V is TRBV5-1; D is unresolved. V was cut by 0 bases and J by 3 bases, with 7 bases left in between. Germline V lookup: CDR1 SGHRS, CDR2 YFSETQ. The CDR3 is 14 amino acids. The CDR3 sequence is CASSLDPVGNTIYF. The CDR3 DNA follows: TGCGCCAGCAGCTTGGACCCGGTTGGAAACACCATATATTTT. The whole variable domain, filled in from reference TRBV5-1 and TRBJ1-3, reads KAGVTQTPRYLIKTRGQQVTLSCSPISGHRSVSWYQQTPGQGLQFLFEYFSETQRNKGNFPGRFSGRQFSNSRSEMNVSTLELGDSALYLCASSLDPVGNTIYFGEGSWLTVV.

This clonotype was detected only a few times. The V call is TRBV6-5, the J call TRBJ2-6; D is possibly TRBD2 (5 bases). CDR1 is MNHEY and CDR2 is SVGAGI in the germline V gene. The CDR3 spans 16 residues. With 2 bases removed from V and 0 bases from J, the gap between germline ends came to 8 bases. The chain's CDR3 is CASSYAGGSGANVLTF. CDR3 DNA sequence: TGTGCCAGCAGTTACGCAGGAGGCTCTGGGGCCAACGTCCTGACTTTC.

The rearrangement uses TRBV6-5 and TRBJ1-2; 8 bases align to TRBD1. In germline, CDR1 is MNHEY, CDR2 SVGAGI. The CDR3 totals 14 residues. Trimming at V came to 0 bases and at J to 3 bases, leaving 0 bases not matched to a gene. CDR3 in DNA: TGTGCCAGCAGTTACTCGGACAGGGACTATGGCTACACCTTC. Its protein product is CASSYSDRDYGYTF.

This clonotype was found a few times. This chain uses TRBV6-5 with TRBJ1-2; maybe TRBD1 (5 bases). V shed 7 bases and J shed 3 bases, with 15 bases lying between them. This CDR3 region has 14 residues. The germline V gene has CDR1 MNHEY and CDR2 SVGAGI. CDR3 residues: CASNPRGSDYGYTF. The DNA for the CDR3 is TGTGCCAGCAACCCGCGGGGCTCTGACTATGGCTACACCTTC.